These 24 T cell receptor beta chains came from one sample sequenced in a study of cytomegalovirus exposure and HLA in healthy donors. This table comes from immunoSEQ multiplex PCR, and its TCRdb copy is limited to in-frame clones, with some not included. The sample comprises roughly 130,000 clones, 85% to 90% of which are singletons, and roughly 9.2% rests with the top ten. The sample was PBMCs. The receptors originated from a woman younger than 35 in good health and CMV-seropositive.

This clone was seen a handful of times. V usage is TRBV28 and J usage is TRBJ1-2; no reliable D call. The CDR3 extends over 15 amino acids. Trimming took off 2 bases at V and 4 bases at J, with 14 bases between the two ends. Germline assignment: CDR1 MDHEN and CDR2 SYDVKM. The CDR3 region has the DNA TGTGCCAGCAGTTTAGCCCCGACAACTCCCTATGGCTACACCTTC. This encodes CASSLAPTTPYGYTF.

J is TRBJ1-4 and V is TRBV7-8; D ambiguous. There are 13 residues in the CDR3. CDR1 and CDR2 from the germline V gene are SGHVS and FQNEAQ. V lost 3 bases and J 7 bases, leaving 9 bases between the germline ends. CDR3 nucleotide sequence: TGTGCCAGCAGCTTCGGGTCACTTGAAAAACTGTTTTTT. This codes for CASSFGSLEKLFF.

The CDR3 here is CASSLAVAYGYTF. The CDR3 DNA follows: TGTGCCAGTAGTCTGGCCGTTGCATACGGCTACACCTTC. The genes are TRBV19 and TRBJ1-2; D gene uncertain. The CDR3 consists of 13 residues. The V end lost 5 bases, the J end lost 8 bases, and 15 bases lay between the germline ends. The V gene's germline CDR1 is LNHDA and CDR2 SQIVND (reference sequence). Complete variable domain (other parts from reference TRBV19 and TRBJ1-2): DGGITQSPKYLFRKEGQNVTLSCEQNLNHDAMYWYRQDPGQGLRLIYYSQIVNDFQKGDIAEGYSVSREKKESFPLTVTSAQKNPTAFYLCASSLAVAYGYTFGSGTRLTVV.

V and J are TRBV2 and TRBJ1-5, with 9 bases matching TRBD1. The CDR3 length is 14 residues. CDR1 is SNHLY, CDR2 FYNNEI, per germline. With 8 bases clipped from V and 9 bases from J, the junction kept 11 bases outside the gene matches. CDR3 in amino acids: CASAAGTGIAPQHF. The CDR3 region has the DNA TGTGCCAGCGCGGCTGGGACAGGGATAGCGCCCCAGCATTTT.

In this sample, this clone turned up once. As the CDR3 is not closed by the conserved phenylalanine or tryptophan, this likely results from a read error. Because the CDR3's place on the DNA is in doubt, the DNA is left out and the CDR3 is given as listed by TCRdb. V usage is TRBV5-3 and J usage is TRBJ1-2. TRBV5-3 is annotated as an ORF whose role is uncertain. The CDR3 is 10 residues long, ends included. The CDR3 spells CARSCCYRRG.

The chain recombines TRBV30 with TRBJ2-3; 10 bases are a match to TRBD2. CDR3 length: 14 residues. Germline CDR1 reads GTSNPN; CDR2 reads SVGIG (reference sequence). Germline trimming cut 1 base from V and 5 bases from J; bases unmatched to any gene: 3. In nucleotides, the CDR3 is TGTGCCTGGAGTGCGCTAGCGGGGGTAGATACGCAGTATTTT. Translation: CAWSALAGVDTQYF.

J is TRBJ1-4 and V is TRBV10-2, with D possibly TRBD1 on 6 matching bases. The CDR3 contains 13 residues. Germline V gene sequence: CDR1 WSHSY, CDR2 SAAADI. V lost 11 bases to trimming and J lost 8 bases, with 18 bases between them. The CDR3 DNA is TGCGCCTCCGCCCCGGGGGGCCACGAAAAACTGTTTTTT. Translation: CASAPGGHEKLFF.

The CDR3 DNA reads as TGTGCCAGCAGCCAGGAGGGCTTGGCGAGGGAGACCCAGTACTTC. Its translation: CASSQEGLARETQYF. The chain employs TRBV7-2 and TRBJ2-5; TRBD2 is a possible D gene (6 bases). Germline V gene data show CDR1 as SGHTA and CDR2 as FQGNSA. CDR3 size: 15 residues. Trimming pared 5 bases from V and 5 bases from J, leaving 18 bases between. The full variable domain, its missing parts supplied by reference TRBV7-2 and TRBJ2-5, is GAGVSQSPSNKVTEKGKDVELRCDPISGHTALYWYRQSLGQGLEFLIYFQGNSAPDKSGLPSDRFSAERTGGSVSTLTIQRTQQEDSAVYLCASSQEGLARETQYFGPGTRLLVL.

The V gene is TRBV7-8, the J gene TRBJ1-4; 10 nucleotides line up with TRBD1. The CDR3 is 16 amino acids. Unmatched junction bases numbered 7, after V lost 4 bases and J lost 5 bases. The germline CDR1 and CDR2 sequences are SGHVS and FQNEAQ. CDR3 sequence reads: CASSSTAGQGNEKLFF. Here the CDR3 DNA reads TGTGCCAGCAGCTCAACCGCGGGACAGGGGAATGAAAAACTGTTTTTT.

The chain combines TRBV15 with TRBJ1-1; no clear D gene. CDR3 size: 16 residues. Germline CDR1 is LNHNV and CDR2 is YYDKDF (reference sequence). Between the trimmed V and J ends, which lost 3 bases and 0 bases, there was a span of 14 bases. DNA of the CDR3: TGTGCCACCAGCAGCCCTATGGGTGGAGTGAACACTGAAGCTTTCTTT. This gives the protein CATSSPMGGVNTEAFF.

The chain has TRBV7-2 and TRBJ2-7, with D possibly TRBD2 on 7 matching bases. This CDR3 spans 14 amino acids. The germline V and J ends were trimmed by 1 base and 5 bases, with 12 bases remaining between them. CDR1 is SGHTA and CDR2 is FQGNSA in the germline V gene. CDR3 loop: CASSLGGGHNEQYF. The CDR3 DNA is TGTGCCAGCAGCTTAGGGGGGGGCCACAACGAGCAGTACTTC. Looking up the rest from reference TRBV7-2 and TRBJ2-7 gives the full variable domain: GAGVSQSPSNKVTEKGKDVELRCDPISGHTALYWYRQSLGQGLEFLIYFQGNSAPDKSGLPSDRFSAERTGGSVSTLTIQRTQQEDSAVYLCASSLGGGHNEQYFGPGTRLTVT.

J is TRBJ2-7 and V is TRBV6-5, with 10 bases that match TRBD1. Germline loops: CDR1 MNHEY, CDR2 SVGAGI. There are 14 residues in the CDR3. With V trimmed by 5 bases and J by 2 bases, 3 bases remained unmatched. The CDR3 here is CASSGTGAAYEQYF. The DNA of the CDR3 is TGTGCCAGCAGTGGGACAGGGGCGGCCTACGAGCAGTACTTC.

The chain uses TRBV19 and TRBJ1-2; D uncertain. The CDR3 consists of 12 residues. Trimming cost V 0 bases and J 4 bases, with 3 bases left between them. The germline V gene encodes CDR1 LNHDA and CDR2 SQIVND (reference sequence). The CDR3 sequence is CASSIESYGYTF. The CDR3, as DNA: TGTGCCAGTAGTATAGAGAGCTATGGCTACACCTTC.

In this sample, this clone turned up a few times. This chain uses TRBV10-1 with TRBJ1-5; 7 bases agree with TRBD1. V lost 4 bases, J lost 0 bases, and 12 bases stayed unmatched. The CDR3 extends over 18 amino acids. Looked up from germline, CDR1 is WNHNN and CDR2 is SYGVQD (reference sequence). The CDR3 loop reads CASSGIGQAKASNQPQHF. The CDR3 coding sequence is TGCGCCAGCAGTGGGATTGGACAGGCCAAGGCTAGCAATCAGCCCCAGCATTTT.

The genes are TRBV6-4 and TRBJ2-2, with 10 bases that match TRBD2. The CDR3 runs to 15 residues. CDR1 and CDR2 from the germline V gene are MRHNA and SNTAGT. J was trimmed by 4 bases and V by 2 bases; bases with no gene match: 1. This CDR3 is CASSDVAGGTGELFF. For the CDR3, the DNA is TGTGCCAGCAGTGACGTAGCGGGGGGCACCGGGGAGCTGTTTTTT.

This clone has just one count. V and J are TRBV15 and TRBJ2-7; TRBD2 matches at 8 bases. The CDR3 length is 15 residues. CDR1 and CDR2 (germline): LNHNV, YYDKDF (reference sequence). The junction had 4 bases not matched to a gene; V was cut back by 0 bases and J by 3 bases. CDR3 region: CATSRDGRGGYEQYF. The CDR3, as DNA: TGTGCCACCAGCAGAGATGGCCGGGGGGGCTACGAGCAGTACTTC.

J is TRBJ2-3 and V is TRBV6-1; TRBD2 matches at 8 bases. CDR1 is MNHNS, CDR2 SASEGT, per germline. The CDR3 runs 18 residues. Trimming took 2 bases from V and 2 from J; bases not matched to a gene: 12. CDR3 residues: CASSEFYRLAGDTDTQYF. CDR3 nucleotide sequence: TGTGCCAGCAGTGAATTTTATAGGCTAGCGGGCGACACAGATACGCAGTATTTT.

The chain carries TRBV7-9 and TRBJ1-4; D is unclear. CDR1 and CDR2 (germline): SEHNR, FQNEAQ (reference sequence). The CDR3 loop spans 14 amino acids. V was cut by 1 base and J by 7 bases, with 10 bases left in between. The CDR3 sequence is CASSLVGSGEKLFF. The CDR3 DNA follows: TGTGCCAGCAGCTTAGTAGGGAGTGGTGAAAAACTGTTTTTT.

This clone has only a few counts. The gene calls are TRBV30 and TRBJ1-1, with 8 positions matching TRBD1. The CDR3 sequence is 13 residues long. Germline V gene data show CDR1 as GTSNPN and CDR2 as SVGIG (reference sequence). J was trimmed by 1 base and V by 5 bases; bases with no gene match: 3. This chain's CDR3 is CAWRQGSNTEAFF. The CDR3 bases are TGTGCCTGGCGACAGGGGTCGAACACTGAAGCTTTCTTT.

The chain couples TRBV28 to TRBJ2-1, with 8 nucleotides matching TRBD2. The germline CDR1 and CDR2 sequences are MDHEN and SYDVKM. CDR3 length equals 14 residues. V lost 6 bases to trimming and J lost 12 bases; unmatched junction nucleotides: 13. CDR3 amino acids: CASRLPGLGGRQFF. In DNA, the CDR3 is TGTGCCAGCAGACTACCGGGACTAGGGGGAAGGCAGTTCTTC.

V gene TRBV6-1 combines with J gene TRBJ2-7; 9 bases fit TRBD1. The CDR3 spans 16 residues. Germline assignment: CDR1 MNHNS and CDR2 SASEGT. V lost 1 base and J lost 5; bases outside the gene matches: 9. The CDR3, as DNA: TGTGCCAGCAGTGAAGGATTTGGGACAGGGTTTCACGAGCAGTACTTC. Protein sequence: CASSEGFGTGFHEQYF.

This chain connects TRBV6-5 to TRBJ2-5; D possibly corresponds to TRBD1 (7 bases). Between the trimmed V and J ends, which lost 9 bases and 5 bases, there was a span of 16 bases. Germline CDR1 and CDR2: MNHEY and SVGAGI. This CDR3 has 13 amino acids. The CDR3 DNA reads TGTGCCAGTAAAATAGCAGGGGGGGAGACCCAGTACTTC. It translates to CASKIAGGETQYF.

The chain couples TRBV27 to TRBJ2-3, with D possibly TRBD1 on 5 matching bases. V gave up 5 bases and J gave up 2 bases, with 11 bases separating them. CDR1 is MNHEY, CDR2 SMNVEV, per germline (reference sequence). This CDR3 is 14 amino acids long. Here the CDR3 reads CASSIGHHTDTQYF. The DNA of the CDR3 is TGTGCCAGCAGTATCGGACACCACACAGATACGCAGTATTTT.

The J gene is TRBJ1-4, the V gene TRBV14, with D unresolved. Germline CDR1 reads SGHDN; CDR2 reads FVKESK. Deletions cut 4 bases from V and 13 bases from J, with 16 bases between. The length of the CDR3 is 13 residues. The CDR3 is CASSLTTGSALFF. The CDR3 DNA reads as TGTGCCAGCAGCCTAACAACCGGGTCTGCACTGTTTTTT.